The rows below give T cell receptor beta chains drawn from one sample of a study of beta chain features in type 1 diabetes. Sequencing used immunoSEQ multiplex PCR; TCRdb keeps in-frame clones, though not all of them. The sample has around 650,000 clones; about an eighth are singletons. The specimen was naive CD4+ T cells from blood. These receptors were obtained from a man aged 25 to 40 with type 1 diabetes. Each CDR3 is given with its conserved first and last residue. Fields, in order: clone size, J gene, V gene, D gene, CDR3 DNA, CDR3 protein. The D gene is left open where the match is weak. Size is omitted from some rows. Given values are once, few, many or a class for expanded clones.

NA	TRBJ2-7	TRBV29-1	NA	TGCAGCGTTCGGACGGGCGGGGTAGACGAGCAGTACTTC	CSVRTGGVDEQYF
few	TRBJ2-5	TRBV19	NA	TGTGCCAGCACCAGCCGGGGGGCAGGGCCAGAGACCCAGTACTTC	CASTSRGAGPETQYF
few	TRBJ1-3	TRBV29-1	NA	TGCAGCGTTGGACAGAGCCAAAACACCATATATTTT	CSVGQSQNTIYF
NA	TRBJ1-2	TRBV7-2	TRBD1	TGTGCCAGCAGCTCCGGACAGGACCCCGTGTATGGCTACACCTTC	CASSSGQDPVYGYTF
NA	TRBJ2-1	TRBV6-5	TRBD1	TGTGCCAGCTCTAAGGACAGGGGACTGGGAGAGCAGTTCTTC	CASSKDRGLGEQFF
few	TRBJ2-3	TRBV21-1	NA	TGTGCCAGCAGCAAAGGAGGAACAGGGGAAGTTTATTCAGATACGCAGTATTTT	CASSKGGTGEVYSDTQYF
NA	TRBJ2-5	TRBV7-2	NA	TGTGCCAGCAGCTTAGGCGGGGTACAAGGGACCCAGTACTTC	CASSLGGVQGTQYF
few	TRBJ2-7	TRBV25-1	TRBD2	TGTGCCGTCGGACTAGCGGGTAGCTGGTTTGACTCCTACGAGCAGTACTTC	CAVGLAGSWFDSYEQYF
few	TRBJ1-5	TRBV4-3	NA	TGCGCCAGCAGCCAAGAAAGAAGGGGGAATCAGCCCCAGCATTTT	CASSQERRGNQPQHF
NA	TRBJ2-5	TRBV5-1	NA	TGCGCCAGCAGCCCGATGTACCAAGAGACCCAGTACTTC	CASSPMYQETQYF
few	TRBJ2-5	TRBV9	TRBD2	TGTGCCAGCAGCGTAGGCGCTAGCGGGGGCCAAGAGACCCAGTACTTC	CASSVGASGGQETQYF
few	TRBJ2-1	TRBV7-2	NA	TGTGCCAGCAGCTTAGCGAAGGGGCATGAGCAGTTCTTC	CASSLAKGHEQFF
few	TRBJ1-4	TRBV6-6	NA	TGTGCCAGCAGTTACCAGAGCAAGGAAAAACTGTTTTTT	CASSYQSKEKLFF
few	TRBJ2-5	TRBV13	NA	TGTGCCAGCAGCCACCGGGACAACCAAGAGACCCAGTACTTC	CASSHRDNQETQYF
few	TRBJ2-7	TRBV11-2	TRBD2	TGTGCCAGCAGCCAGGAGCGGGGGTCGTCCTACGAGCAGTACTTC	CASSQERGSSYEQYF
few	TRBJ2-2	TRBV2	NA	TGTGCCAGCCTCCGCGGGAAATCTGGGGAGCTGTTTTTT	CASLRGKSGELFF
NA	TRBJ1-3	TRBV6-5	NA	TGTGCCAGCAGTTACTCAAAGGCTGGAAACACCATATATTTT	CASSYSKAGNTIYF
NA	TRBJ2-5	TRBV18	TRBD2	TGTGCCAGCTCACCACCGGGACTACACAAAGAGACCCAGTACTTC	CASSPPGLHKETQYF
NA	TRBJ2-3	TRBV7-7	NA	TGTGCTAGCAGCTTAGGCCCGGCTAGCTCTGGCACAGATACGCAGTATTTT	CASSLGPASSGTDTQYF
NA	TRBJ2-2	TRBV2	NA	TGTGCCAGCAGGGCCTCCGCAGGAAACACCGGGGAGCTGTTTTTT	CASRASAGNTGELFF
NA	TRBJ2-6	TRBV5-1	NA	TGCGCCAGTACCCAACCTGGGGCCAACGTCCTGACTTTC	CASTQPGANVLTF
NA	TRBJ1-1	TRBV5-4	NA	TGTGCCAGCAGGCTAACAGGGCTATACATGAACACTGAAGCTTTCTTT	CASRLTGLYMNTEAFF
NA	TRBJ2-2	TRBV5-1	TRBD1	TGCGCCAGCAGCTACGGGACAGATCAGAACACCGGGGAGCTGTTTTTT	CASSYGTDQNTGELFF
few	TRBJ1-4	TRBV25-1	NA	TGTGCCAGCTCAAGACGGGGATGGGGAGATGAAAAACTGTTTTTT	CASSRRGWGDEKLFF
NA	TRBJ1-5	TRBV27	NA	TGTGCCAGCAGTGACAGCGGCAATCAGCCCCAGCATTTT	CASSDSGNQPQHF
few	TRBJ2-7	TRBV15	TRBD2	TGTGCCACCTCGACTAGCGGGGACTCCTACGAGCAGTACTTC	CATSTSGDSYEQYF
few	TRBJ2-3	TRBV7-3	NA	TGTGCCAGCAGCTTCAGAGGGACAGATACGCAGTATTTT	CASSFRGTDTQYF
NA	TRBJ1-5	TRBV4-3	NA	TGCGCCAGCAGCCAAGATCCGGGACCACAGCCCCAGCATTTT	CASSQDPGPQPQHF
NA	TRBJ2-2	TRBV29-1	NA	TGCAGCGTTGACAGGGGCAACACCGGGGAGCTGTTTTTT	CSVDRGNTGELFF
few	TRBJ2-1	TRBV10-2	TRBD1	TGCGCCAGCAGTGACCCCGACAGGGGCTACAATGAGCAGTTCTTC	CASSDPDRGYNEQFF
few	TRBJ2-3	TRBV9	TRBD2	TGTGCCAGCAGCGTACAGACTAGCAGCACAGATACGCAGTATTTT	CASSVQTSSTDTQYF
NA	TRBJ1-5	TRBV6-5	NA	TGTGCCAGCAGTTCCGGGCTCCAAAATCAGCCCCAGCATTTT	CASSSGLQNQPQHF
NA	TRBJ2-1	TRBV9	TRBD2	TGTGCCAGCAGCCCTACCGGGACTAGCGGTTACAATGAGCAGTTCTTC	CASSPTGTSGYNEQFF
NA	TRBJ1-4	TRBV19	NA	TGTGCCAGTACTCGGCAAGGGGACGAAAAACTGTTTTTT	CASTRQGDEKLFF
NA	TRBJ2-3	TRBV6-5	NA	TGTGCCAGCAGTTACGGGGGACACCCATTGGATACGCAGTATTTT	CASSYGGHPLDTQYF
NA	TRBJ2-2	TRBV28	NA	TGTGCCAGCAGCCCCGGACAATCCGGGGAGCTGTTTTTT	CASSPGQSGELFF
few	TRBJ1-5	TRBV19	NA	TGTGCCACCGAGGACAGTTATAGCAATCAGCCCCAGCATTTT	CATEDSYSNQPQHF
few	TRBJ2-6	TRBV4-2	NA	TGTGCCAGCAGCCAAGGAGCCCACGGGACACTTGGGGCCAACGTCCTGACTTTC	CASSQGAHGTLGANVLTF
few	TRBJ1-1	TRBV5-1	TRBD1	TGCGCCAGCAGCTTGTTGGGACAGGGTTTTGTGAACACTGAAGCTTTCTTT	CASSLLGQGFVNTEAFF
few	TRBJ2-3	TRBV13	NA	TGTGCCAGCAGCATACAAGAGACAGATACGCAGTATTTT	CASSIQETDTQYF
NA	TRBJ1-5	TRBV10-3	NA	TGTGCCATCAGTGAGAGGTGGGATCAGCCCCAGCATTTT	CAISERWDQPQHF